These 15 T cell receptor beta chains share one sample of origin, sequenced in a study of OX40 agonist ivuxolimab in advanced cancers. Method: immunoSEQ multiplex PCR; TCRdb's copy keeps in-frame clones and lacks some. This sample has roughly 35,000 clones, with more than 60% found just once. The starting material was CD4+ or CD8+ T cells sorted from blood, obtained in a trial of the OX40 agonist ivuxolimab. These receptors all stem from an adult with an advanced solid tumor such as melanoma, head and neck, liver or kidney cancer.

The chain joins TRBV11-2 to TRBJ2-5; D not resolved. The CDR3 is made up of 13 amino acids. V was pared by 5 bases and J by 5 bases, with 12 bases between. Germline V gene data show CDR1 as SGHAT and CDR2 as FQNNGV. CDR3 amino acids: CASSLWRTETQYF. The CDR3 DNA reads TGTGCCAGCAGCCTGTGGCGGACGGAGACCCAGTACTTC.

V gene TRBV19 combines with J gene TRBJ1-1, with D tentatively TRBD1 (5 bases). Germline V gene data show CDR1 as LNHDA and CDR2 as SQIVND (reference sequence). This CDR3 comprises 15 residues. Trimming removed 6 bases at V and 0 bases at J, with 14 bases between. CDR3 bases: TGTGCCAGTAGGCGACAGTCAGGATTGAACACTGAAGCTTTCTTT. It yields the protein CASRRQSGLNTEAFF.

This chain links TRBV4-1 with TRBJ1-3; D is unclear. Trimming cost V 0 bases and J 0 bases, with 12 bases left between them. Germline lookup yields CDR1 MGHRA and CDR2 YSYEKL. The CDR3 has 17 residues. DNA for the CDR3: TGCGCCAGCAGCCAAGACTACGGGTTTAGCTCTGGAAACACCATATATTTT. Translated: CASSQDYGFSSGNTIYF.

Only a few counts were recorded for this clone. The CDR3 DNA is TGTGCCAGCAGCCAACAGGGGCCTCCCTGGGATGAGCAGTTCTTC. Protein: CASSQQGPPWDEQFF. The V gene is TRBV7-2, the J gene TRBJ2-1, with 7 bases fitting TRBD1. V lost 5 bases to trimming and J lost 8 bases; unmatched junction nucleotides: 12. The CDR3 has 15 residues. From germline, CDR1 is SGHTA and CDR2 FQGNSA.

In this sample, this clone turned up once. This chain links TRBV25-1 with TRBJ2-3, with D possibly being TRBD1 (6 bases). Germline-derived CDR1 and CDR2 are MGHDK and SYGVNS. This CDR3 contains 14 residues. Trimming removed 3 bases from V and 3 bases from J, with 10 bases in between. In DNA form, the CDR3 reads TGTGCCAGCAGTGATCAGGGGCAGACAGATACGCAGTATTTT. Protein product: CASSDQGQTDTQYF.

J is TRBJ2-7 and V is TRBV6-1; D is ambiguous. Germline V gene sequence: CDR1 MNHNS, CDR2 SASEGT. The CDR3 is 16 amino acids. Between the trimmed V and J ends, which lost 6 bases and 6 bases, there was a span of 24 bases. This CDR3 is CASREKVPDPSTEQYF. Here the CDR3 DNA reads TGTGCCAGCAGAGAAAAAGTGCCGGACCCGTCTACCGAGCAGTACTTC.

The chain carries TRBV5-1 and TRBJ2-6; D is undetermined. The length of the CDR3 is 14 residues. The germline CDR1 and CDR2 sequences are SGHRS and YFSETQ. V gave up 3 bases and J gave up 0 bases, with 4 bases separating them. CDR3 protein: CASSSNSGANVLTF. Written as DNA, the CDR3 is TGCGCCAGCAGCTCCAACTCTGGGGCCAACGTCCTGACTTTC.

The V call is TRBV7-2, the J call TRBJ1-2; D may be TRBD1 (6 bases). V lost 5 bases, J lost 4 bases, and 14 bases lay in between. CDR1 is SGHTA and CDR2 is FQGNSA in the germline V gene. The CDR3 has 14 residues. CDR3 sequence (DNA): TGTGCCAGCAGCCCCCGGACAGCCATCTATGGCTACACCTTC. Encoded protein: CASSPRTAIYGYTF.

V gene TRBV7-9 combines with J gene TRBJ2-5; 10 nucleotides match TRBD1. The V gene end was trimmed by 5 bases and the J gene end by 4 bases; junction bases not matched to a gene: 10. Per the germline V gene, CDR1 is SEHNR and CDR2 is FQNEAQ (reference sequence). The CDR3 contains 16 residues. The DNA of the CDR3 is TGTGCCAGCAGCGGTTACGGGACAGGGGAAGGAGAGACCCAGTACTTC. This sequence encodes CASSGYGTGEGETQYF.

This chain uses TRBV2 with TRBJ1-5; the match to TRBD1 covers 8 bases. The CDR3 spans 15 residues. Trimming removed 5 bases from V and 6 bases from J; junction bases left unmatched: 9. Per germline, CDR1 SNHLY and CDR2 FYNNEI. In nucleotides, the CDR3 is TGTGCCAGCAGTCAAACAGGGGGGGAATTTCAGCCCCAGCATTTT. It specifies CASSQTGGEFQPQHF.

The chain links TRBV5-1 to TRBJ1-6, with TRBD1 matching 7 bases. Germline V gene lookup returns CDR1 SGHRS and CDR2 YFSETQ. Germline trimming cut 0 bases from V and 2 bases from J; bases unmatched to any gene: 2. This CDR3 contains 16 residues. The CDR3 nucleotides are TGCGCCAGCAGCTTGGGGGACAGCACCTATAATTCACCCCTCCACTTT. Translated: CASSLGDSTYNSPLHF.

This chain connects TRBV7-9 to TRBJ2-1; TRBD1 or TRBD2 may be the D gene (5 bases each). Per germline, CDR1 SEHNR and CDR2 FQNEAQ (reference sequence). V shed 6 bases and J shed 9 bases, with 18 bases lying between them. The CDR3 covers 14 residues. As DNA, the CDR3 is TGTGCCAGCAGGTCGGGTAGTGGGGGAAGTGAGCAGTTCTTC. This codes for CASRSGSGGSEQFF.

The rearrangement uses TRBV6-1 and TRBJ1-1; tentative D call: TRBD1 (5 bases). The V gene lost 2 bases and the J gene lost 0 bases, with 13 bases spanning the gap. The CDR3 sequence is 16 residues long. CDR1 MNHNS and CDR2 SASEGT come from the germline V gene. CDR3 sequence (DNA): TGTGCCAGCAGTGAATTGGGGGGGATTATGAACACTGAAGCTTTCTTT. It translates to CASSELGGIMNTEAFF.

The chain couples TRBV6-5 to TRBJ2-5; 8 nucleotides match TRBD1. Trimming took 4 bases from V and 3 from J; bases not matched to a gene: 4. This CDR3 is built from 14 residues. Germline V gene lookup returns CDR1 MNHEY and CDR2 SVGAGI. CDR3 nucleotides: TGTGCCAGCAGTTCCGAGGACAGGGAAGAGACCCAGTACTTC. It codes for CASSSEDREETQYF.

The chain links TRBV7-8 to TRBJ1-1; D call uncertain. CDR1 is SGHVS, CDR2 FQNEAQ, per germline. Trimming stripped 1 base from V and 4 bases from J, with 10 bases between. The CDR3 sequence is 14 residues long. The chain's CDR3 is CASSLGGRFTEAFF. The CDR3 DNA reads TGTGCCAGCAGCTTAGGGGGAAGATTCACTGAAGCTTTCTTT.